The present T cell receptor beta chain was sequenced within a study of T cells expressing NK-cell markers. Background on the study: One of the eight sequenced donors was seronegative, whereas the other seven were HCMV-seropositive.

With UMIs, 5'RACE template switching was used to make TCR beta cDNA. No DNA is given; TCRdb re-called the 5' RACE reads and lists each CDR3 protein once. Its clone listing holds approximately 150,000 distinct CDR3 sequences. The germline V gene has CDR1 SEHNR and CDR2 FQNEAQ (reference sequence). The CDR3 runs 13 residues. The sequence came from a woman aged 18-70 years in good health. The chain links TRBV7-9 to TRBJ2-5; TCRdb calls TRBD1, which cannot be checked without DNA. The sample consisted of blood T cells: a sorted CD56 or NKG2C T cell subset, CD4+ or CD8+ T cells, or bulk PBMC T cells (not recorded which). The CDR3 loop reads CASSFVGGETQYF.